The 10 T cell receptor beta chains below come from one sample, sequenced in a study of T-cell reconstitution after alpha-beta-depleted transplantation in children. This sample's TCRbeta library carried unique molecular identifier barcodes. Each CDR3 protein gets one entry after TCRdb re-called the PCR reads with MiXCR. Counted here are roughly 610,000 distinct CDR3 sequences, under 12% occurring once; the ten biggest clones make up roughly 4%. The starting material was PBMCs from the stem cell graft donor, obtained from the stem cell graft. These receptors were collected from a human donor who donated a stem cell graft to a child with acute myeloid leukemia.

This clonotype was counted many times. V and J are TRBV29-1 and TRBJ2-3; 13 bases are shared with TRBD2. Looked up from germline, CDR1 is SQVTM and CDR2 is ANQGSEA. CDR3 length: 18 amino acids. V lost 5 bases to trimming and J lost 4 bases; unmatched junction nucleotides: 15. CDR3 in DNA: TGCAGCGTTAACCTCGGACTAGCGGGAGTCTCTGGTCCAGATACGCAGTATTTT. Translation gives CSVNLGLAGVSGPDTQYF.

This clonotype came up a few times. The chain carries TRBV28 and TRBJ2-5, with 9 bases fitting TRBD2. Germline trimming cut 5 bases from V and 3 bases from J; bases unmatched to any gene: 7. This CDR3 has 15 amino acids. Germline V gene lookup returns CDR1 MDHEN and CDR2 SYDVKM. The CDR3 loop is CASSKRASGEETQYF. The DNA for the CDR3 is TGTGCCAGCAGTAAGCGGGCTAGCGGGGAAGAGACCCAGTACTTC.

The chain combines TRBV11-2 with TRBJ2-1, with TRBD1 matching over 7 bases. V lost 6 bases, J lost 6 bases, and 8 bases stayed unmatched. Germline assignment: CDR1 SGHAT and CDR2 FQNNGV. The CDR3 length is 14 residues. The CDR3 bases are TGTGCCAGCAGGTCCGGGACAGTTCTCAATGAGCAGTTCTTC. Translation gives CASRSGTVLNEQFF.

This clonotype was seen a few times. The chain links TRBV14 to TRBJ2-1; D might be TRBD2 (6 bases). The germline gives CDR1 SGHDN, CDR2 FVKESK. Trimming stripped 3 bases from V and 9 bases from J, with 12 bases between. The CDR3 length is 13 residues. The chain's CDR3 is CASSHFGTLEQFF. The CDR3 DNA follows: TGTGCCAGCAGCCATTTCGGGACTCTTGAGCAGTTCTTC. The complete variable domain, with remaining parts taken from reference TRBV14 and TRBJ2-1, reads EAGVTQFPSHSVIEKGQTVTLRCDPISGHDNLYWYRRVMGKEIKFLLHFVKESKQDESGMPNNRFLAERTGGTYSTLKVQPAELEDSGVYFCASSHFGTLEQFFGPGTRLTVL.

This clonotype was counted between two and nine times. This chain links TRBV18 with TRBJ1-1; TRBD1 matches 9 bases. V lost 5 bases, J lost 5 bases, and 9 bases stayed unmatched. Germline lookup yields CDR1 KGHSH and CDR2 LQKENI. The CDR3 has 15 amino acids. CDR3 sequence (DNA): TGTGCCAGCTCAGCGATCGACAGGGGGGGGACTGAAGCTTTCTTT. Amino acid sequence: CASSAIDRGGTEAFF.

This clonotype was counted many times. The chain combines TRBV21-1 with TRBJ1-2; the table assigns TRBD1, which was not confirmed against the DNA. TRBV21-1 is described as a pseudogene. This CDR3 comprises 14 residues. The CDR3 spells CASSKCRETHGYTF. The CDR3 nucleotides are TGTGCCAGCAGCAAATGCAGGGAAACCCATGGCTACACCTTC.

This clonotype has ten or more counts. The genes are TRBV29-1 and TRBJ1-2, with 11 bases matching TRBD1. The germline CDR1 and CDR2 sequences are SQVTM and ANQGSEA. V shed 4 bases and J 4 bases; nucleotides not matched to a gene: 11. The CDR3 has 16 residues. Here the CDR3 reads CSVVRTGGQRGYGYTF. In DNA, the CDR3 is TGCAGCGTTGTGAGGACAGGGGGCCAGAGAGGCTATGGCTACACCTTC. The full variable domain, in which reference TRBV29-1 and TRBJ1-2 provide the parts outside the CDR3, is SAVISQKPSRDICQRGTSLTIQCQVDSQVTMMFWYRQQPGQSLTLIATANQGSEATYESGFVIDKFPISRPNLTFSTLTVSNMSPEDSSIYLCSVVRTGGQRGYGYTFGSGTRLTVV.

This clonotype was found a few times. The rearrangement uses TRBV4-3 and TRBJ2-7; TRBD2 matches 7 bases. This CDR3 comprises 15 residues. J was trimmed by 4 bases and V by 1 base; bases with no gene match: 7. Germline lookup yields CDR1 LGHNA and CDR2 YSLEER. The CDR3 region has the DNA TGCGCCAGCAGCCAAGCGGCGGGAGTTTGGTACGAGCAGTACTTC. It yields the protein CASSQAAGVWYEQYF.

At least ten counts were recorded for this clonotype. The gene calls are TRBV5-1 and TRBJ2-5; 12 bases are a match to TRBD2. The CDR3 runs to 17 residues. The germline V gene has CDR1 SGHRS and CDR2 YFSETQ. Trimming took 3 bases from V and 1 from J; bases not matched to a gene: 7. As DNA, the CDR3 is TGCGCCAGCAGCTCCCGGACTAGCGGGATCGTCCAAGAGACCCAGTACTTC. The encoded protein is CASSSRTSGIVQETQYF.

The CDR3: CSTKRLAGKYRWDEQYF. CDR3 in DNA: TGCAGTACTAAAAGGCTAGCGGGAAAGTACCGTTGGGACGAGCAGTACTTC. The V call is TRBV20-1, the J call TRBJ2-7; 9 bases map to TRBD2. V trimming: 8 bases; J trimming: 5 bases; junction bases outside the gene matches: 22. The CDR3 is 17 residues long. Per germline, CDR1 DFQATT and CDR2 SNEGSKA (reference sequence).